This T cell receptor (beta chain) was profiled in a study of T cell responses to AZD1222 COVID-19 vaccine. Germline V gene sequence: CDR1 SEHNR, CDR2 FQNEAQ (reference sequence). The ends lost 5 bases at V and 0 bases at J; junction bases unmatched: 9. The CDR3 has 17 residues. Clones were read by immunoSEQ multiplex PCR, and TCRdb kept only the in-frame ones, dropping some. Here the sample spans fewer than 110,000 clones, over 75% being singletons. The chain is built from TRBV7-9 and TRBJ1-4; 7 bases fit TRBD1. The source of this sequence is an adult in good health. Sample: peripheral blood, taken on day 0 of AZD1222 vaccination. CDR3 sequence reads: CASSEHLGQPTNEKLFF. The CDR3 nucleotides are TGTGCCAGCAGCGAACACTTGGGACAGCCAACTAATGAAAAACTGTTTTTT.